Listed below are T cell receptor beta chains from one sample, sequenced in a study of blood T cell repertoires in COVID-19. Here immunoSEQ multiplex PCR was the method, and the copy in TCRdb shows in-frame clones only, minus some. Here the sample spans about 150,000 clones, roughly 78% being singletons. Input material: peripheral blood. The receptors were gathered from a human donor with acute or convalescent COVID-19. The donor label of this sample is uncertain. Each CDR3 is given without its conserved first and last residue.

v_call,cdr3_length,j_call,cdr3_aa
TRBV19,12,TRBJ1-1,ASTLTGAYTEAF
TRBV27,13,TRBJ2-2,ASSLFSWGGGELF
TRBV6-2/TRBV6-3,12,TRBJ2-4,ASSSRQGRNIQY
TRBV2,12,TRBJ2-7,ASSATGYFSEQY
TRBV7-9,11,TRBJ1-1,ASTAISGAEAF
TRBV11-2,14,TRBJ2-5,ASSLGRDRGAETQY
TRBV5-5,12,TRBJ2-1,ASSYGLAGDEQF
TRBV19,12,TRBJ2-7,ASSTRGGIYEQY
TRBV5-1,12,TRBJ1-2,ASSVGQGNYGYT
TRBV27,13,TRBJ1-2,ASSHFRTGDYGYT
TRBV10-3,12,TRBJ1-4,AIREGATNEKLF
TRBV18,11,TRBJ1-5,ASSADFNQPQH
TRBV5-5,16,TRBJ2-1,ASSFVILRGDTYNEQF
TRBV6-6,13,TRBJ2-2,ASSRGTGFTGELF
TRBV5-8,13,TRBJ1-2,ASSPGEGVIYGYT
TRBV6-2/TRBV6-3,12,TRBJ2-2,ASSFDRNTGELF
TRBV10-2,11,TRBJ2-5,ASRARVQETQY
TRBV25-1,12,TRBJ1-2,ASSDGQGNYGYT
TRBV13,14,TRBJ1-6,ASSTGPSPYNSPLH
TRBV30,14,TRBJ1-5,AWSVGGPGGHLPQH
TRBV5-6,14,TRBJ2-5,ASSFPGANNQETQY
TRBV19,11,TRBJ2-7,ASTDRGRYEQY
TRBV19,11,TRBJ1-1,ASSETRNTEAF
TRBV19,11,TRBJ1-3,ASSTSRQSSIY
TRBV5-1,12,TRBJ1-2,ASSLWTGGNGYT
TRBV5-1,13,TRBJ1-3,ASSDRGHPGNTIY
TRBV7-9,13,TRBJ2-1,ASSSQSRQDNEQF
TRBV27,12,TRBJ2-6,ASSSPRDNNVLT
TRBV11-1,13,TRBJ2-7,ASSLSAPLSYEQY
TRBV6-2/TRBV6-3,12,TRBJ1-1,ASSRSALFLEAF
TRBV10-3,17,TRBJ1-3,AISHRGQGQDSRRNTIY
TRBV6-6,9,TRBJ1-1,ASTRLAEAF
TRBV30,13,TRBJ1-5,AWSWGGGSNQPQH
TRBV10-3,11,TRBJ2-7,AISPGQGYEQY
TRBV6-5,12,TRBJ1-2,ASRVQGANYGYT
TRBV5-1,11,TRBJ1-4,ASSLKPNEKLF
TRBV3-1/TRBV3-2,12,TRBJ1-1,ASSQADARGEAF
TRBV27,13,TRBJ1-4,ASSLQGATNEKLF